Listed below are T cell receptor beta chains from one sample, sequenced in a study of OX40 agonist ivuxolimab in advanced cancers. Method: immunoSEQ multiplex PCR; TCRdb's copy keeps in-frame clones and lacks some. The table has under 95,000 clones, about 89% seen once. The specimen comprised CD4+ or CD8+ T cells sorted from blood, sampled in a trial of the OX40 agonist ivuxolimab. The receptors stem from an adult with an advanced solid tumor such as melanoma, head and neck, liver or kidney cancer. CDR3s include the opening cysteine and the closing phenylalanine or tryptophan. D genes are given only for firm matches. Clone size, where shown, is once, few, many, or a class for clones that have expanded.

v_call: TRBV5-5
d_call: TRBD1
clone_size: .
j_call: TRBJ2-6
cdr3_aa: CASSLRAGGTGANVLTF
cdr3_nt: TGTGCCAGCAGCTTGAGGGCAGGGGGTACGGGGGCCAACGTCCTGACTTTC

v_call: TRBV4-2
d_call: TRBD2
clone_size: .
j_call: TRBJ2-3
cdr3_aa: CASRSSSGLAGGRRTDTQYF
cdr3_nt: TGTGCCAGCAGGTCATCCTCTGGACTAGCGGGGGGTCGTCGCACAGATACGCAGTATTTT

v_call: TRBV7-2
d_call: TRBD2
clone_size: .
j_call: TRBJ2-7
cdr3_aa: CASSLGRVDEQYF
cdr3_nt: TGTGCCAGCAGTTTAGGGAGGGTAGACGAGCAGTACTTC

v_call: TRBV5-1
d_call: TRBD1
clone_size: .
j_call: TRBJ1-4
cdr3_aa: CASSEGGGREKLFF
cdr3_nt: TGCGCCAGCAGTGAAGGGGGCGGAAGGGAAAAACTGTTTTTT

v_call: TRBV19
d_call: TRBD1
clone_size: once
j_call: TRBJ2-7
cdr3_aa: CASSPQRWDRGRNEQYF
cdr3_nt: TGTGCCAGTAGTCCCCAGCGGTGGGACAGGGGGAGGAACGAGCAGTACTTC

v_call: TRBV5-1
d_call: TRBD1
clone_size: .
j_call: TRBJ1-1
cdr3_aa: CASSLGTGSEAFF
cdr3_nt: TGCGCCAGCAGCTTAGGGACAGGGTCTGAAGCTTTCTTT

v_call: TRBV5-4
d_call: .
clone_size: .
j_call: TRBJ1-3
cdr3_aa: CASSHPGEGDTIYF
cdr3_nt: TGTGCCAGCAGCCACCCGGGGGAGGGAGACACCATATATTTT

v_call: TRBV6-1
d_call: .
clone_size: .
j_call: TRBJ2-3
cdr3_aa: CASSDGREDTQYF
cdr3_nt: TGTGCCAGCAGTGATGGAAGGGAGGATACGCAGTATTTT

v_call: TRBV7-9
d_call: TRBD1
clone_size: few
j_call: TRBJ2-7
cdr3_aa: CASSSTGDSYEQYF
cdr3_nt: TGTGCCAGCAGCTCGACAGGGGATTCCTACGAGCAGTACTTC

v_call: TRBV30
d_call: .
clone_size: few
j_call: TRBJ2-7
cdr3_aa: CACPGGSSYEQYF
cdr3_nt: TGTGCCTGCCCCGGGGGATCGTCGTACGAGCAGTACTTC

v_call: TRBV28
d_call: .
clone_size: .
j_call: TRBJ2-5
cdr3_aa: CASSGAGLVQETQYF
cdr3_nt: TGTGCCAGCAGTGGGGCAGGTTTAGTACAAGAGACCCAGTACTTC

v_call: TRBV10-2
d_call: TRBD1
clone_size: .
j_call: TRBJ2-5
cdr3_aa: CASTPDREETQYF
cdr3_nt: TGCGCCAGCACTCCAGACAGGGAAGAGACCCAGTACTTC

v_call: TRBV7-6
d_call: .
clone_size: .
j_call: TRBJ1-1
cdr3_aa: CASSTRGTNTEAFF
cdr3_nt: TGTGCCAGCAGCACCCGGGGTACCAACACTGAAGCTTTCTTT

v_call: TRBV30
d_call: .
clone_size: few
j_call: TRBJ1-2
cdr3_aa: CAWSRALNYGYTF
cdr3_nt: TGTGCCTGGAGCCGGGCATTGAACTATGGCTACACCTTC

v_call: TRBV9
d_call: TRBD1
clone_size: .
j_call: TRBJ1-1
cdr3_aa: CASSSEGQGINLNTEAFF
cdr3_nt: TGTGCCAGCAGCTCGGAGGGACAGGGCATTAACTTGAACACTGAAGCTTTCTTT

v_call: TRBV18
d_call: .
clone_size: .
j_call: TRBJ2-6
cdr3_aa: CASSPQQGTGANVLTF
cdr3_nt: TGTGCCAGCTCACCCCAACAGGGAACTGGGGCCAACGTCCTGACTTTC

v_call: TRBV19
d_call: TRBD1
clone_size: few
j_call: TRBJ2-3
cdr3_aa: CASRDGTGHLGTQYF
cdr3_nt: TGTGCCAGTCGTGATGGGACAGGACATTTAGGTACGCAGTATTTT

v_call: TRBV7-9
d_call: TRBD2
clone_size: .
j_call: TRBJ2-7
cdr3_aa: CASSSGLAGGPKYGEQYF
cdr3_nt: TGTGCCAGCAGCTCCGGACTAGCGGGGGGGCCAAAGTATGGCGAGCAGTACTTC

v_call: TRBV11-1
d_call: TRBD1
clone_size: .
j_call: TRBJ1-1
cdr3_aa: CASSMDRANTEAFF
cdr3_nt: TGTGCCAGCAGCATGGACAGGGCGAACACTGAAGCTTTCTTT

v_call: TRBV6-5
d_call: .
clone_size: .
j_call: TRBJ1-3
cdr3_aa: CASSYNPSGNTIYF
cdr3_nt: TGTGCCAGCAGTTACAACCCCTCTGGGAACACCATATATTTT

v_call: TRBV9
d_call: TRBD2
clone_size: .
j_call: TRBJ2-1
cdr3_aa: CASSVEAGGPWDEQFF
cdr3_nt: TGTGCCAGCAGCGTAGAGGCGGGAGGGCCTTGGGATGAGCAGTTCTTC

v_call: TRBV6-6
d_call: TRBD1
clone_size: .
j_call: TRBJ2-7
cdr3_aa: CASSGQGVFYEQYF
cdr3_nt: TGTGCCAGCAGCGGACAGGGGGTTTTTTACGAGCAGTACTTC

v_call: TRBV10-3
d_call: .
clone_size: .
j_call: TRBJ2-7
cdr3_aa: CASRSDRYSYEQYF
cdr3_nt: TGTGCCAGCAGATCGGACAGATACTCCTACGAGCAGTACTTC

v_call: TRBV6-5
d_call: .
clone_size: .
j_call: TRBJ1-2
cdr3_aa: CASSYSSPNYGYTF
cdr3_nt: TGTGCCAGCAGTTACTCGTCTCCCAACTATGGCTACACCTTC

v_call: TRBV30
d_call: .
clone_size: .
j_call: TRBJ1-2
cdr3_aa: CAWRNYYGYTF
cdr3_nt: TGTGCCTGGAGAAACTACTATGGCTACACCTTC

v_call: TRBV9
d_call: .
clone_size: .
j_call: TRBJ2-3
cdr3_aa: CASSVVPGDTQYF
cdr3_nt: TGTGCCAGCAGCGTAGTCCCCGGAGATACGCAGTATTTT

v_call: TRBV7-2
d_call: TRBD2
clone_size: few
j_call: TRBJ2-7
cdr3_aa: CASSSQPGQRGGSYEQYF
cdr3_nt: TGTGCCAGCAGCTCCCAACCGGGGCAGCGGGGGGGCTCCTACGAGCAGTACTTC

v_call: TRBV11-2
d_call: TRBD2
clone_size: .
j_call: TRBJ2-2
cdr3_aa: CASSPLGLAGLANTGELFF
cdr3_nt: TGTGCCAGCAGCCCACTGGGACTAGCGGGATTGGCGAACACCGGGGAGCTGTTTTTT

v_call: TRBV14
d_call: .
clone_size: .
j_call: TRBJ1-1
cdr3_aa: CASSLPWGNTEAFF
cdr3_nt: TGTGCCAGCAGTCTTCCTTGGGGGAACACTGAAGCTTTCTTT

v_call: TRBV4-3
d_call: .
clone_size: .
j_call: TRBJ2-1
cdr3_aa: CASSQSLGVGSYNEQFF
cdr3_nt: TGCGCCAGCAGCCAATCCCTGGGAGTGGGGTCTTACAATGAGCAGTTCTTC

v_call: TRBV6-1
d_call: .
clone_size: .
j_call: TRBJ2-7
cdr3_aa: CASSERGDRPYEQYF
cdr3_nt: TGTGCCAGCAGTGAAAGGGGGGACAGACCTTACGAGCAGTACTTC

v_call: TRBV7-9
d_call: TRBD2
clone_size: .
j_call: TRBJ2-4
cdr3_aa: CASSLRGASGTAKNIQYF
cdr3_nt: TGTGCCAGCAGCTTAAGGGGTGCTAGCGGGACAGCCAAAAACATTCAGTACTTC